This T cell receptor (beta chain) came from a study of T cell repertoires in cytomegalovirus infection. Germline V lookup: CDR1 KGHDR, CDR2 SFDVKD. The CDR3 length is 15 residues. Trimming left V 1 base short and J 1 base short, with 8 bases between. TCRdb passed the reads through MiXCR, listing each CDR3 protein once. The table shows roughly 990,000 distinct CDR3 sequences, with roughly 31% occurring only once. With respect to this clonotype: As yet, its antigen is unknown.

The specimen was cultured CD8+ T cells from PBMCs, collected from culture after CMV antigen stimulation. The sequence was obtained from a human donor in good health (CMV status not recorded). Some clones in this sample may be carry-over from other donors' samples. This rearrangement joins TRBV24-1 to TRBJ2-3; no firm D call. The CDR3 nucleotides read TGTGCCACCAGTGATTTATCGGTGCGCACAGATACGCAGTATTTT. This sequence encodes CATSDLSVRTDTQYF.